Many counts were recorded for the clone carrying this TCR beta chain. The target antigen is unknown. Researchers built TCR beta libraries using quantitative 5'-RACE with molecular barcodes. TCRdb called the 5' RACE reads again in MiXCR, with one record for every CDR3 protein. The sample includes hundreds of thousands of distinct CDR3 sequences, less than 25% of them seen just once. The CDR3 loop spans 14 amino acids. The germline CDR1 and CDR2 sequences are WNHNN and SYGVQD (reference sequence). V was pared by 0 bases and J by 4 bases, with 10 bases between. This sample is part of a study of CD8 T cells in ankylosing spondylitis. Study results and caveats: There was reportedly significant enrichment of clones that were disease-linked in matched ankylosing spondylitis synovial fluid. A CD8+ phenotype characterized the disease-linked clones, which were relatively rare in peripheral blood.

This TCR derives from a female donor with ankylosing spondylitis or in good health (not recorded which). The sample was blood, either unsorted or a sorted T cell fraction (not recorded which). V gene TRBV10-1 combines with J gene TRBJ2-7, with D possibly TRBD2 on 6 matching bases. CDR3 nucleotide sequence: TGCGCCAGCAGTGAGTCGGGGGGTACGTACGAGCAGTACTTC. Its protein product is CASSESGGTYEQYF.